The entry below gives a single T cell receptor beta chain sequence along with its context. TCRdb's table, derived via immunoSEQ multiplex PCR, lists solely in-frame clones and lacks some. The sample records about 360,000 clones, roughly 88% being singletons. Germline V gene data show CDR1 as MNHEY and CDR2 as SMNVEV (reference sequence). V dropped 3 bases and J dropped 4 bases, with 15 bases sitting between them. The CDR3 covers 15 residues. The entry originates in a study of cytomegalovirus exposure and HLA in healthy donors. Sequencing was performed on PBMCs. The clonotype originates from a young woman in good health and CMV-seronegative. The chain joins TRBV27 to TRBJ1-2, with D possibly matching TRBD1 (6 bases). DNA for the CDR3: TGTGCCAGCAGTTTTTCACCACAGGGCTCCTATGGCTACACCTTC. It encodes CASSFSPQGSYGYTF.